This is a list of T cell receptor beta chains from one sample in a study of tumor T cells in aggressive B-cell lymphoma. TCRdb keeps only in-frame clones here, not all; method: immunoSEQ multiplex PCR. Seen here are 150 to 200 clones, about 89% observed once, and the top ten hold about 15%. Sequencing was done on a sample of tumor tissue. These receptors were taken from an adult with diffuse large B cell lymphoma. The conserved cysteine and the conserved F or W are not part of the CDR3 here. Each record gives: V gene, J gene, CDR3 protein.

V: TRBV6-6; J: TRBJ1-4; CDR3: ASLPTGATNEKLF
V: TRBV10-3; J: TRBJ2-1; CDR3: AISERGSYNEQF
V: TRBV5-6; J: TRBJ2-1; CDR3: ASSLASEEF
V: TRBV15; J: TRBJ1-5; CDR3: ATSMDRSNQPQH
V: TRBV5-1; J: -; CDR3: ASNSGGLTYEQY
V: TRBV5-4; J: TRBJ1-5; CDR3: ASSSDFNQPQH
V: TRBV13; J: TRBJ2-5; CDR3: ASSEYQETQY
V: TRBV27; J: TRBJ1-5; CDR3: ASSPTGSYSNQPQH
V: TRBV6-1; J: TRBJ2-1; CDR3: ASRLANSYNEQF
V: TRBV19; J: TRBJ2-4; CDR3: ASSVDLAGGGQNIQY
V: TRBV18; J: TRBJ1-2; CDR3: ASSPPDRGGHGYT
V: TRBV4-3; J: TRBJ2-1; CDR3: ASSQDGLAESNEQF
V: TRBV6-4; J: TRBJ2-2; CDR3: ASSWTDTGELF
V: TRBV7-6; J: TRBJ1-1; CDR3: ASSRLDRALSPNTEAF
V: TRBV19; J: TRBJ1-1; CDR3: ASSDLSPPRAVEAF
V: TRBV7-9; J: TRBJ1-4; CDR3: ASSFREGTNEKLF
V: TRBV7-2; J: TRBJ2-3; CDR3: ASSLGASGRGDTQY
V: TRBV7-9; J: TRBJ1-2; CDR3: ASSQLGTGVAGYT
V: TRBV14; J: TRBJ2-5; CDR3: ASSQVRETQY
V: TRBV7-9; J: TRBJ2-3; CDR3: ASSIGWTSATSTDTQY
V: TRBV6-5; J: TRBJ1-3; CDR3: ASISLSSGNTIY
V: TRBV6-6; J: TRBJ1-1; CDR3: ASSPYGDSMNTEAF
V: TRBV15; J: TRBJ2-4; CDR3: ATSSGETDIQY
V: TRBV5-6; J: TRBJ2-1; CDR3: ASTLGQGANEQF
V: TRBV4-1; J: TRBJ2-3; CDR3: ASSQDRDTQY
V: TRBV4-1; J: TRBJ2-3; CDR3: ASSLDTTGTSGKRATQY
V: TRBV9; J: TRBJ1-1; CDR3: ASSPGGAEAF
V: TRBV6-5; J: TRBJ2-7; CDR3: ASRIGARGEQY
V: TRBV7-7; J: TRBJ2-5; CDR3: ASSPGTSGGAQY
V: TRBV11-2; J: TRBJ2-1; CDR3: ASSLLGLAGTYNEQF
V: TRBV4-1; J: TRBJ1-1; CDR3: ASSQLLRDFTEAF
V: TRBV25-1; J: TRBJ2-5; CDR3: ASSEYPGTGMQETQY
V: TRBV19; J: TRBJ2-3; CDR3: ASSIGGTGKDTQY